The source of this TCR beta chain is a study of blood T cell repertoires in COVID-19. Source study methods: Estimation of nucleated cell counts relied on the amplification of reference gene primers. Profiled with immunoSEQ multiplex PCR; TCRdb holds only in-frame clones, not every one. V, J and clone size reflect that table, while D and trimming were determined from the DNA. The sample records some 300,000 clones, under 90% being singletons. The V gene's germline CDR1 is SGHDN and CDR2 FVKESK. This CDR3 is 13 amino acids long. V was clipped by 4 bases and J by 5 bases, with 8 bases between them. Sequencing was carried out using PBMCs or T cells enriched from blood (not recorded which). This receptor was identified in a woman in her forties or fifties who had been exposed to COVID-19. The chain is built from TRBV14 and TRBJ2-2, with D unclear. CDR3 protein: CASSPRTTGELFF. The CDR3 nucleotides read TGTGCCAGCAGCCCAAGAACTACCGGGGAGCTGTTTTTT.